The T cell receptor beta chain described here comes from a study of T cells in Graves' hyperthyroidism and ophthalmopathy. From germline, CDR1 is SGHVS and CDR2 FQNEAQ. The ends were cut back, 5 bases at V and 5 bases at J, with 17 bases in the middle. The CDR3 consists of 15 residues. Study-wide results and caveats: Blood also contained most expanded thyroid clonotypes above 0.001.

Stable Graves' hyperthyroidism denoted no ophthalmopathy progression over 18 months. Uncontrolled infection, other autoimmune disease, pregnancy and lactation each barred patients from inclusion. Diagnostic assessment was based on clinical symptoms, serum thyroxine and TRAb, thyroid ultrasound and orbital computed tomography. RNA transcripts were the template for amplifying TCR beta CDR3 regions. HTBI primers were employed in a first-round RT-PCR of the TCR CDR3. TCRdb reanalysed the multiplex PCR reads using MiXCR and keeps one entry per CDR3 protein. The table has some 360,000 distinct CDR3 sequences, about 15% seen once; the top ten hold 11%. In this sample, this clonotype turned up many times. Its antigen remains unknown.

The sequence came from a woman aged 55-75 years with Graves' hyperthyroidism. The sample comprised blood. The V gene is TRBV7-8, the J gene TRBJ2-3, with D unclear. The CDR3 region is CASSPIGLSRDTQYF. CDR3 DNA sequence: TGTGCCAGCAGCCCAATTGGCCTATCGAGAGATACGCAGTATTTT. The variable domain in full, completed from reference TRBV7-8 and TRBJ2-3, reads GAGVSQSPRYKVAKRGQDVALRCDPISGHVSLFWYQQALGQGPEFLTYFQNEAQLDKSGLPSDRFFAERPEGSVSTLKIQRTQQEDSAVYLCASSPIGLSRDTQYFGPGTRLTVL.